This T cell receptor (beta chain) was captured in a study of cytomegalovirus exposure and HLA in healthy donors. 13 Jbeta primers and 60 Vbeta primers were used for the PCR. The authors' processing: A later analysis counted 70 million to 85 million unique TCR beta chains, about 11 million shared. Method: immunoSEQ multiplex PCR; TCRdb's copy keeps in-frame clones and lacks some. V and J calls plus clone size are reproduced from that table; the DNA served to infer D and trimming. The table has 150,000 to 200,000 clones, around four fifths seen once; the top ten hold less than 10%. Whole-study results and caveats: The authors later found HLA-associated TCR beta chains more clonally expanded than equally common others. With DRB1 most and HLA-C fewest, TCR association rates differed between HLA loci in a later analysis. In a later analysis, TCR beta V- and J-gene trimming showed a link to a missense DCLRE1C variant.

About this clone: What it recognizes is unknown.

Unmatched junction bases numbered 9, after V lost 9 bases and J lost 4 bases. The germline V gene has CDR1 MNHEY and CDR2 SVGAGI. The CDR3 is 14 amino acids. This chain connects TRBV6-5 to TRBJ2-7; 10 bases agree with TRBD2. Specimen: PBMCs. This sequence was found in a man younger than 35 in good health and CMV-seropositive. CDR3 sequence (DNA): TGTGCCAGTGGATCTAGCGGGAGAAGGTACGAGCAGTACTTC. Encoded protein: CASGSSGRRYEQYF.